This T cell receptor (beta chain) originates from a study of cytomegalovirus exposure and HLA in healthy donors. Study-level background: Most genotyped donors, over 70% of some 400, had Caucasian-associated genetic ancestry.

By sample share, this clone is medium-sized. Its antigen is as yet unknown. Study results and limitations: According to an earlier analysis, most TCR beta V segments yielded productive rearrangements about 87% or about 30% of the time.

The study ran its PCR with 60 Vbeta and 13 Jbeta primers. Authors' data handling: An analysis performed later counted around 80 million unique TCR beta chains (around 10 million of them shared). This table comes from immunoSEQ multiplex PCR, and its TCRdb copy is limited to in-frame clones, with some not included. V, J and clone size are those of that table, while D and trimming were read from the DNA. Of more than 35,000 clones in the sample, roughly 50% were seen once. The sequenced material came from PBMCs. This clonotype was sampled from a woman aged 40 to 49 in good health and CMV-seropositive.

The DNA of the CDR3 is TGCGCCAGCAGCCTCAACACAGGGACCTACGAGCAGTACTTC. This codes for CASSLNTGTYEQYF. The chain is built from TRBV4-1 and TRBJ2-7; possible D gene TRBD1, 6 bases. Germline V gene lookup returns CDR1 MGHRA and CDR2 YSYEKL. V lost 4 bases and J 2 bases, leaving 12 bases between the germline ends. The CDR3 sequence is 14 residues long.